A selection of T cell receptor beta chains follows, all from one sample in a study of blood T cells in healthy people across ages. One entry per CDR3 protein, called by TCRdb with MiXCR from the 5' RACE reads. Of hundreds of thousands of distinct CDR3 sequences in the sample, 29% were seen once. Input material: blood. The receptors derive from an elderly woman in good health. Both conserved end residues are part of each CDR3. The D gene is left open where the match is weak. Expanded clones get a size class; other rows say once, few or many, or leave the size out.

CDR3nt: TGTGCCAGCAGCTTAATGGAGACTGGAAACACCATATATTTT; CDR3aa: CASSLMETGNTIYF; abundance: few; d_gene: .; v_gene: TRBV7-6; j_gene: TRBJ1-3
CDR3nt: TGTGCCAGCAACCTTCCTCGAGGGGATGGAGCAGATACGCAGTATTTT; CDR3aa: CASNLPRGDGADTQYF; abundance: once; d_gene: .; v_gene: TRBV12-3/TRBV12-4; j_gene: TRBJ2-3
CDR3nt: TGTGCCTGGAGTCCGGGACAGTATAGCAATCAGCCCCAGCATTTT; CDR3aa: CAWSPGQYSNQPQHF; abundance: .; d_gene: TRBD1; v_gene: TRBV30; j_gene: TRBJ1-5
CDR3nt: TGCAGTGCTACGGATTATGAGCAGTTCTTC; CDR3aa: CSATDYEQFF; abundance: many; d_gene: .; v_gene: TRBV20-1; j_gene: TRBJ2-1
CDR3nt: TGCAGCGTTCGGGTAGGGAGGCAAGAGACCCAGTACTTC; CDR3aa: CSVRVGRQETQYF; abundance: many; d_gene: .; v_gene: TRBV29-1; j_gene: TRBJ2-5
CDR3nt: TGTGCCGGCAGCCCGGGAGGGGCCAGGGGGGACCTAGGGCAGTACTTC; CDR3aa: CAGSPGGARGDLGQYF; abundance: .; d_gene: .; v_gene: TRBV28; j_gene: TRBJ2-7
CDR3nt: TGTGCCAGCGGTATCCGGGCCGTTAATGAAAAACTGTTTTTT; CDR3aa: CASGIRAVNEKLFF; abundance: .; d_gene: .; v_gene: TRBV12-3/TRBV12-4; j_gene: TRBJ1-4
CDR3nt: TGCAGTGCTAGCAGTGGGTTTGGCACTGAAGCTTTCTTT; CDR3aa: CSASSGFGTEAFF; abundance: many; d_gene: .; v_gene: TRBV20-1; j_gene: TRBJ1-1
CDR3nt: TGCAGTGCCCCACTCCCATCCGGGTCTAGCTCCTACGAGCAGTACTTC; CDR3aa: CSAPLPSGSSSYEQYF; abundance: many; d_gene: .; v_gene: TRBV20-1; j_gene: TRBJ2-7
CDR3nt: TGTGCCAGCACCATTCCAAAGACAGGCGGGGCAAACTATGGCTACACCTTC; CDR3aa: CASTIPKTGGANYGYTF; abundance: .; d_gene: .; v_gene: TRBV6-6; j_gene: TRBJ1-2
CDR3nt: TGTGCCAGCAGCCAAGTACGGGGGCGCCAAGAGACCCAGTACTTC; CDR3aa: CASSQVRGRQETQYF; abundance: few; d_gene: .; v_gene: TRBV14; j_gene: TRBJ2-5
CDR3nt: TGTGCCACCAGCACTGCTTGGACAGGGAACGAGCAGTACTTC; CDR3aa: CATSTAWTGNEQYF; abundance: many; d_gene: TRBD1; v_gene: TRBV15; j_gene: TRBJ2-7
CDR3nt: TGTGCCAGCAGCTTCGGACTAGCGGGCCCCGGCACCGGGGAGCTGTTTTTT; CDR3aa: CASSFGLAGPGTGELFF; abundance: few; d_gene: TRBD2; v_gene: TRBV5-6; j_gene: TRBJ2-2
CDR3nt: TGCAGTGCTAGAGTGGTGGGCGGGAGCTCCTACGAGCAGTACTTC; CDR3aa: CSARVVGGSSYEQYF; abundance: .; d_gene: TRBD2; v_gene: TRBV20-1; j_gene: TRBJ2-7
CDR3nt: TGTGCCAGCAGTTCAGTGTACCAAGAGACCCAGTACTTC; CDR3aa: CASSSVYQETQYF; abundance: .; d_gene: .; v_gene: TRBV6-2/TRBV6-3; j_gene: TRBJ2-5
CDR3nt: TGTGCCAGCAGCGCCGGGGGGGGAAGCACAGATACGCAGTATTTT; CDR3aa: CASSAGGGSTDTQYF; abundance: many; d_gene: TRBD2; v_gene: TRBV7-8; j_gene: TRBJ2-3
CDR3nt: TGCAGTGCTAAGGGGGATACGCAGTATTTT; CDR3aa: CSAKGDTQYF; abundance: many; d_gene: .; v_gene: TRBV20-1; j_gene: TRBJ2-3
CDR3nt: TGTGCCAGCAGCCATCTGGAGGCAGGTGAAGCTTTCTTT; CDR3aa: CASSHLEAGEAFF; abundance: few; d_gene: .; v_gene: TRBV14; j_gene: TRBJ1-1
CDR3nt: TGCAGTGCTACGGACGCCCGGGGAGACTACAATGAGCAGTTCTTC; CDR3aa: CSATDARGDYNEQFF; abundance: many; d_gene: .; v_gene: TRBV20-1; j_gene: TRBJ2-1
CDR3nt: TGTGCCAGCAGCTTCGGGACAGGGCAAGCCTACGAGCAGTACTTC; CDR3aa: CASSFGTGQAYEQYF; abundance: many; d_gene: TRBD1; v_gene: TRBV5-4; j_gene: TRBJ2-7
CDR3nt: TGCGCCAGCAGCTTCACTACAGGGGTGGCCGAGCAGTACTTC; CDR3aa: CASSFTTGVAEQYF; abundance: many; d_gene: TRBD1; v_gene: TRBV5-1; j_gene: TRBJ2-7
CDR3nt: TGTGCCAGCAGCTTATATAGACGGGGGCGCAATGAGCAGTTCTTC; CDR3aa: CASSLYRRGRNEQFF; abundance: .; d_gene: .; v_gene: TRBV7-2; j_gene: TRBJ2-1
CDR3nt: TGTGCCAGCAGTTTATCAAGGGACTCCTACGAGCAGTACTTC; CDR3aa: CASSLSRDSYEQYF; abundance: many; d_gene: .; v_gene: TRBV27; j_gene: TRBJ2-7
CDR3nt: TGTGCCAGCGACCGGGGGGGCTTCGTGAGCACAGATACGCAGTATTTT; CDR3aa: CASDRGGFVSTDTQYF; abundance: .; d_gene: TRBD2; v_gene: TRBV12-3/TRBV12-4; j_gene: TRBJ2-3
CDR3nt: TGTGCCAGCAGCTTAGATAGCGGGGGGCGCACAGATACGCAGTATTTT; CDR3aa: CASSLDSGGRTDTQYF; abundance: .; d_gene: TRBD2; v_gene: TRBV7-8; j_gene: TRBJ2-3
CDR3nt: TGTGCCAGCAGCCAATCGCGGCTGGGACAAGAGACCCAGTACTTC; CDR3aa: CASSQSRLGQETQYF; abundance: .; d_gene: .; v_gene: TRBV16; j_gene: TRBJ2-5
CDR3nt: TGTGCCAGCTCACCAGGGGCAGGGAGTTATGGCTACACCTTC; CDR3aa: CASSPGAGSYGYTF; abundance: many; d_gene: .; v_gene: TRBV18; j_gene: TRBJ1-2